A selection of T cell receptor beta chains follows, all from one sample in a study of blood T cell repertoires in COVID-19. Sequencing was performed with immunoSEQ multiplex PCR; in TCRdb, only in-frame clones are kept and a portion is missing. This table holds about 210,000 clones, roughly 84% found once. The source material was PBMCs or T cells enriched from blood (not recorded which). These receptors were obtained from a young man in a cohort exposed to, infected with or recovered from COVID-19 (not recorded which). CDR3s include the opening cysteine and the closing phenylalanine or tryptophan. Fields, in order: J gene, V gene, CDR3 protein.

TRBJ2-2 TRBV11-2 CASSLTLRASGNTGELFF
TRBJ2-5 TRBV5-1 CASSLAGGETQYF
TRBJ2-6 TRBV9 CASSVAPAEGSGANVLTF
TRBJ1-4 TRBV7-2 CASSHPGQGRKLFF
TRBJ2-1 TRBV5-4 CASSSPIAGDNEQFF
TRBJ1-1 TRBV6-5 CASSTTRTINEAFF
TRBJ1-2 TRBV9 CASSGPGTGGYGYTF
TRBJ2-7 TRBV7-9 CASSLATGKGYEQYF
TRBJ2-1 TRBV28 CASSLGLAGNNEQFF
TRBJ1-1 TRBV15 CATSGVETGVWAEAFF
TRBJ2-5 TRBV10-2 CASSESSSGRETQYF
TRBJ2-1 TRBV3-1/TRBV3-2 CASSQVRAGNEQFF
TRBJ1-4 TRBV4-1 CASSQDSGVNEKLFF
TRBJ2-7 TRBV11-2 CASTWTRTYEQYF
TRBJ2-7 TRBV2 CASSRRTSGSSYEQYF
TRBJ1-1 TRBV3-1/TRBV3-2 CASSGTGGYTEAFF
TRBJ2-1 TRBV2 CASSGSLAGAYNEQFF